The source of this T cell receptor (beta chain) is a study of radiotherapy plus CTLA-4 blockade in lung cancer. Notes on the study in general: Early blood T cell clone dynamics, with interferon-beta, were reported to best predict response. After treatment with radiotherapy plus ipilimumab, TCR clones that came from the tumor expanded in blood.

As concerns this clone: The antigen is undetermined.

CDR1 and CDR2 (germline): LNHDA, SQIVND (reference sequence). V was clipped by 5 bases and J by 0 bases, with 12 bases between them. CDR3 length equals 15 residues. The data were produced by immunoSEQ multiplex PCR, yet TCRdb's version contains in-frame clones alone and is incomplete. The data contain about 66,000 clones, about 85% of them seen just once; the ten biggest clones take up approximately 4.1%. It was focal radiation plus CTLA-4 blockade with ipilimumab that patients with chemo-refractory metastatic non-small-cell lung cancer received. The chain combines TRBV19 with TRBJ2-3; unclear D gene. Source: peripheral blood, taken from a patient treated with radiotherapy plus ipilimumab. This sequence was found in a human donor with non-small cell lung cancer who had a partial response to radiotherapy plus ipilimumab. DNA for the CDR3: TGTGCCAGTAGTGCTCAGGAAACTAGCACAGATACGCAGTATTTT. Translated, it gives CASSAQETSTDTQYF.